One and the same sample provided the 7 T cell receptor beta chains below, sequenced in a study of shared clonotypes between healthy human individuals. CD8 cells classed as naive were CD45RO-negative and positively selected for CCR7, excluding terminally differentiated effector memory CD45RA+ cells. TCRdb keeps only in-frame clones here, not all; method: immunoSEQ multiplex PCR. The table has 750,000 to 1,000,000 clones, about 92% seen once; the top ten hold about 24%. The sequenced sample consisted of naive CD8+ T cells sorted from blood. These receptors came from a man aged 25 to 40 in good health.

V gene TRBV27 combines with J gene TRBJ1-3; D perhaps matches TRBD1 (6 bases). The V gene's germline CDR1 is MNHEY and CDR2 SMNVEV (reference sequence). This CDR3 is built from 21 residues. Trimming pared 1 base from V and 1 base from J, leaving 26 bases between. CDR3: CASSLYPSGVRGAGSGNTIYF. The CDR3 DNA reads TGTGCCAGCAGTTTATATCCCTCTGGCGTCAGGGGCGCCGGGTCTGGAAACACCATATATTTT.

V gene TRBV9 combines with J gene TRBJ2-2, with D perhaps matching TRBD1 (5 bases). V dropped 2 bases and J dropped 0 bases, with 17 bases sitting between them. The germline CDR1 and CDR2 sequences are SGDLS and YYNGEE. CDR3 size: 18 residues. The CDR3 DNA reads as TGTGCCAGCAGCGTTTTGGTAGGACACGGACCGAACACCGGGGAGCTGTTTTTT. Translation: CASSVLVGHGPNTGELFF.

V and J are TRBV13 and TRBJ2-7, with 10 bases identical to TRBD1. Germline-derived CDR1 and CDR2 are PRHDT and FYEKMQ (reference sequence). This CDR3 has 15 amino acids. The V and J ends lost 4 bases and 5 bases, in that order; junction bases with no gene match: 8. The CDR3 loop reads CASSSTGGVRHEQYF. DNA of the CDR3: TGTGCCAGCAGCTCGACAGGGGGCGTCCGGCACGAGCAGTACTTC.

V usage is TRBV2 and J usage is TRBJ2-2; D possibly corresponds to TRBD1 (6 bases). CDR1 is SNHLY, CDR2 FYNNEI, per germline. V lost 4 bases, J lost 2 bases, and 11 bases lay in between. The CDR3 is 15 amino acids. CDR3 bases: TGTGCCAGCAGTGGGACAGCGAGCAACACCGGGGAGCTGTTTTTT. Protein: CASSGTASNTGELFF.

J is TRBJ2-1 and V is TRBV18, with D tentatively TRBD2 (6 bases). Germline CDR1 KGHSH, CDR2 LQKENI. V was pared by 2 bases and J by 0 bases, with 8 bases between. The CDR3 is 15 amino acids. The CDR3 region has the DNA TGTGCCAGCTCACCAGCCGGGAGCTCCTACAATGAGCAGTTCTTC. Translation: CASSPAGSSYNEQFF.

The V call is TRBV27, the J call TRBJ2-7, with D perhaps assigned TRBD1 or TRBD2 (5 bases each). Trimming shortened V by 6 bases and J by 0 bases, and 15 bases separated the two germline ends. The CDR3 has 15 residues. From germline, CDR1 is MNHEY and CDR2 SMNVEV (reference sequence). The CDR3 nucleotides read TGTGCCAGCAGCTCCACGTGGGACGGCTCCTACGAGCAGTACTTC. Translation gives CASSSTWDGSYEQYF.

The chain uses TRBV29-1 and TRBJ2-1, with D tentatively TRBD1 or TRBD2 (5 bases each). The germline gives CDR1 SQVTM, CDR2 ANQGSEA. The CDR3 extends over 12 amino acids. V was trimmed by 4 bases and J by 6 bases, leaving 10 bases between them. CDR3 residues: CSVVGESNEQFF. DNA for the CDR3: TGCAGCGTTGTAGGGGAGTCCAATGAGCAGTTCTTC.